This T cell receptor (beta chain) was identified during a study of long-term antiretroviral therapy in people with HIV. Sequencing relied on immunoSEQ assay v3.0, run at survey level. Produced via immunoSEQ multiplex PCR; TCRdb's table is partial and in-frame only. Of 25,000 to 30,000 clones in the sample, 85% to 90% were seen once. Germline CDR1 reads KGHSH; CDR2 reads LQKENI. Trimming removed 4 bases at V and 10 bases at J, with 28 bases between. The length of the CDR3 is 17 residues. The J gene is TRBJ1-1, the V gene TRBV18; a weak D match, TRBD1 (5 bases). The sequenced sample was unsorted PBMCs, obtained 3.2 years before starting antiretroviral therapy. The receptor was isolated from a man aged 45 to 65 with HIV. The CDR3, as DNA: TGTGCCAGCTCACAAAATACGGGGCAGGGCGATATCGGGGGAGCTTTCTTT. This sequence encodes CASSQNTGQGDIGGAFF. Filled out from reference TRBV18 and TRBJ1-1, the complete variable domain reads NAGVMQNPRHLVRRRGQEARLRCSPMKGHSHVYWYRQLPEEGLKFMVYLQKENIIDESGMPKERFSAEFPKEGPSILRIQQVVRGDSAAYFCASSQNTGQGDIGGAFFGQGTRLTVV.